This entry describes one T cell receptor (beta chain). This clonotype was found many times. Its antigen remains undetermined. No base qualities exist here, and no much larger clone lies one base off it. Sequencer: Illumina HiSeq 1500. In-frame beta chains were kept once TCRdb had trimmed the public reads at Q25 with fastp and called clones with MiXCR. Rows are combined by CDR3 protein, so each entry shows the most common genes and DNA. This sample gives fewer than 300,000 distinct CDR3 sequences in total; roughly 23% of them show up just once. The ten biggest clones cover approximately 15% of the sample. The data were obtained in a study of T cell repertoires in cytomegalovirus infection (dated by TCRdb to between 2017 and 2020). Study-wide context: Donor HLA type was relevant to the analysis, as public TCR beta signatures indicated carriage of CMV infection together with the matching HLA type.

General conclusions and limits of the study: Carriers of CMV infection plus the relevant HLA type were discriminated by the cumulative frequency of public TCR beta family members in the study cohort and in an independent roughly 340-donor cohort. The ex vivo response was dominated by HLA-C-restricted CMV-specific TCR beta clonotypes, which also provided the single most frequent clonotype in two of eight donors.

According to the germline V gene, CDR1 reads SGHVS and CDR2 reads FQNEAQ. The CDR3 holds 15 amino acids from the cysteine to the phenylalanine. The read is trimmed to its CDR3 DNA, 45 bases read in frame from base 1. Trimming at the junction amounts to 1 base on V and 2 bases on J, and the germline ends lie 9 bases apart. Sequencing was performed on PBMCs. The origin of this receptor is a human donor in good health (CMV status not recorded). Some clones in this sample may be carry-over from other donors' samples. This sequence uses TRBV7-8 and TRBJ1-3; TRBD1 might be the D gene, on 6 matching bases. CDR3 loop: CASSLVTGAGNTIYF. The DNA reads TGTGCCAGCAGCTTAGTGACAGGAGCTGGAAACACCATATATTTT.